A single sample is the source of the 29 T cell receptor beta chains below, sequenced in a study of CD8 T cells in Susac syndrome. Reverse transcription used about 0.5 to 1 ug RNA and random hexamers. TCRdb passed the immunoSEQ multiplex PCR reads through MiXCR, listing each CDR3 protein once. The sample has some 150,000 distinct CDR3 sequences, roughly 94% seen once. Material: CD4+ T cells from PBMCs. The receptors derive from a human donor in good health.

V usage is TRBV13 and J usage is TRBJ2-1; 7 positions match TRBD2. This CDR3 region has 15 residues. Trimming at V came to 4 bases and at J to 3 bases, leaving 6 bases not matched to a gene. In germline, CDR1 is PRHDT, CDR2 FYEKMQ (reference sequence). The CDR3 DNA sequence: TGTGCCAGCAGCTCGAGGACTAGTGGCTACAATGAGCAGTTCTTC. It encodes CASSSRTSGYNEQFF.

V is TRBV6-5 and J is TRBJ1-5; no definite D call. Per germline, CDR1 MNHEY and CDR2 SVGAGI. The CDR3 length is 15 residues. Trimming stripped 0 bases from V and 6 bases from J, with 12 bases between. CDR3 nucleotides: TGTGCCAGCAGTTACTCGATTTGTTCTTCTCAGCCCCAGCATTTT. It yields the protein CASSYSICSSQPQHF.

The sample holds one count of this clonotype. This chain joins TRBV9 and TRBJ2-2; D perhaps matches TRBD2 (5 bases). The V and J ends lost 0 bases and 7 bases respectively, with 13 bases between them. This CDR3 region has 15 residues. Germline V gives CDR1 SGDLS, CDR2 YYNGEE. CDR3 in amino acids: CASSVGGNLVGELFF. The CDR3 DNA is TGTGCCAGCAGCGTAGGAGGGAATTTGGTCGGGGAGCTGTTTTTT.

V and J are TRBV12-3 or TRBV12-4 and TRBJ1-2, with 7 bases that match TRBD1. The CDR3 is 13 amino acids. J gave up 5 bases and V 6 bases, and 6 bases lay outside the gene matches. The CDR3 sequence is CASRGRGQYGYTF. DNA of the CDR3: TGTGCCAGCAGGGGACGGGGACAGTATGGCTACACCTTC.

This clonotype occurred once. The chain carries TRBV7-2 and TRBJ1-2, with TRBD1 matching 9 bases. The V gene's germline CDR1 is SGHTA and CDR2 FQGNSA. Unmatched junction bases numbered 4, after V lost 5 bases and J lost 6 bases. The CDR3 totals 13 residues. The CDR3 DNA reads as TGTGCCAGCAGCACCCGGACAGGGGATGGCTACACCTTC. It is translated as CASSTRTGDGYTF.

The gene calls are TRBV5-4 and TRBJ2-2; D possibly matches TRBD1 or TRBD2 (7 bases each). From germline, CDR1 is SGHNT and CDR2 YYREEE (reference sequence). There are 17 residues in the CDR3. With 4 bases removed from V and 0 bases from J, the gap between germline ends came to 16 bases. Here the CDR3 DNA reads TGTGCCAGCAGCCCTGACAGGGCGGGAGCGAACACCGGGGAGCTGTTTTTT. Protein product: CASSPDRAGANTGELFF. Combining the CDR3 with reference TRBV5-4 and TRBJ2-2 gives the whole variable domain ETGVTQSPTHLIKTRGQQVTLRCSSQSGHNTVSWYQQALGQGPQFIFQYYREEENGRGNFPPRFSGLQFPNYSSELNVNALELDDSALYLCASSPDRAGANTGELFFGEGSRLTVL.

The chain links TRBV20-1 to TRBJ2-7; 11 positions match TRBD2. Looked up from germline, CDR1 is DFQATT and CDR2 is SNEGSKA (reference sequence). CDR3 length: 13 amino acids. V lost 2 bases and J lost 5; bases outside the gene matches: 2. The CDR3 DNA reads TGCAGTGCTAGACTAGCGGGAGGAAACGAGCAGTACTTC. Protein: CSARLAGGNEQYF.

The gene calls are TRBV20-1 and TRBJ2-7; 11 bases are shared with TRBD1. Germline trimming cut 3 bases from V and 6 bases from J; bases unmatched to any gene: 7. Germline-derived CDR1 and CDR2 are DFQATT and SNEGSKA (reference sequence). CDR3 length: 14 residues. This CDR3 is CSASPPGTGGEQYF. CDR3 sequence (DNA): TGCAGTGCTAGCCCCCCCGGGACAGGGGGCGAGCAGTACTTC.

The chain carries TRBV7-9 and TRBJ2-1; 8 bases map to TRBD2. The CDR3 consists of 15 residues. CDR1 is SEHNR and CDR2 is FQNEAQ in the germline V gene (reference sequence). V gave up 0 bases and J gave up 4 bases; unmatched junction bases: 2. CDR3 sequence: CASSLAGTRYNEQFF. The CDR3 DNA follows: TGTGCCAGCAGCTTAGCTGGGACTAGGTACAATGAGCAGTTCTTC.

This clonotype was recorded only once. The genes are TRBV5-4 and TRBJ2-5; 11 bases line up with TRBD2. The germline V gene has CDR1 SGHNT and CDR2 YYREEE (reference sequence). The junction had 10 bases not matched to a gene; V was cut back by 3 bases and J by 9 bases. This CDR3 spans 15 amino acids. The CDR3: CASSSGTSGEGAQYF. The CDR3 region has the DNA TGTGCCAGCAGCTCGGGGACTAGCGGAGAGGGGGCCCAGTACTTC.

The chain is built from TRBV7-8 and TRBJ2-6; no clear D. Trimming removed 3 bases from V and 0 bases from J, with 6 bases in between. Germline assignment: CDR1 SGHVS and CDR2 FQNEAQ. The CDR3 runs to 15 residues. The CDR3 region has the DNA TGTGCCAGCAGCTTCCGGTCCTCTGGGGCCAACGTCCTGACTTTC. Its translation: CASSFRSSGANVLTF.

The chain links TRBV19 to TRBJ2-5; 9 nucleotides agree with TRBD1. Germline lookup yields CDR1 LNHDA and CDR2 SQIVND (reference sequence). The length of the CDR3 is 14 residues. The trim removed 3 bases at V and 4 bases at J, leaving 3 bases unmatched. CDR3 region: CASSMDRGGETQYF. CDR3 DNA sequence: TGTGCCAGTAGTATGGACAGGGGCGGAGAGACCCAGTACTTC.

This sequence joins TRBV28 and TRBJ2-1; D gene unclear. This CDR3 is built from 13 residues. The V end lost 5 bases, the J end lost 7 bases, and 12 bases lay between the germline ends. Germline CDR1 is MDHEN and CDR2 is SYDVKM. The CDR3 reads CASSVSTRNEQFF. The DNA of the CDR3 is TGTGCCAGCAGTGTTAGCACCCGTAATGAGCAGTTCTTC.

The CDR3 spells CASGQTGRLSYEQYF. The DNA for the CDR3 is TGTGCCAGCGGACAAACCGGGAGGCTTTCCTACGAGCAGTACTTC. This rearrangement joins TRBV12-3 or TRBV12-4 to TRBJ2-7; 7 bases line up with TRBD2. V was pared by 8 bases and J by 1 base, with 11 bases of the junction left unmatched. This CDR3 comprises 15 residues.

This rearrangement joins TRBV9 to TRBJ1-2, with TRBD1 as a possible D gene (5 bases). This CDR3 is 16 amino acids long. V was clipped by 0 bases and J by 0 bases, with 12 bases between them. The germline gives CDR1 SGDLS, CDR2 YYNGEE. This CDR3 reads CASSVGQSIPNYGYTF. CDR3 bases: TGTGCCAGCAGCGTAGGACAGTCGATTCCTAACTATGGCTACACCTTC. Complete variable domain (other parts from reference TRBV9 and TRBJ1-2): DSGVTQTPKHLITATGQRVTLRCSPRSGDLSVYWYQQSLDQGLQFLIQYYNGEERAKGNILERFSAQQFPDLHSELNLSSLELGDSALYFCASSVGQSIPNYGYTFGSGTRLTVV.

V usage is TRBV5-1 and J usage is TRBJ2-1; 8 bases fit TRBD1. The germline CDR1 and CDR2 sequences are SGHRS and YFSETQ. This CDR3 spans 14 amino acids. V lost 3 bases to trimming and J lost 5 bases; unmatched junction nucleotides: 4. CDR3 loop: CASSSGQGHNEQFF. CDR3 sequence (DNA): TGCGCCAGCAGCTCCGGACAGGGACACAATGAGCAGTTCTTC.

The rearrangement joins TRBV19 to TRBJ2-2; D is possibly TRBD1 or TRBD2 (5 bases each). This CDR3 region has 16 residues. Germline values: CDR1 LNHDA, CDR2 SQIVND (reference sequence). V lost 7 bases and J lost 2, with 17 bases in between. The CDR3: CASIGTDKINTGELFF. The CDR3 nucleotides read TGTGCCAGTATCGGGACGGATAAAATCAACACCGGGGAGCTGTTTTTT.

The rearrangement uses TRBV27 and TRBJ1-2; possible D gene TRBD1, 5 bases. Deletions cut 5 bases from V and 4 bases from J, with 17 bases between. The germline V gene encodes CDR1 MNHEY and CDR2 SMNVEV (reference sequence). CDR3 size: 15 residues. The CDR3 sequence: CASSLRRDGGYGYTF. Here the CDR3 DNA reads TGTGCCAGCAGTCTACGCCGGGATGGGGGCTATGGCTACACCTTC.

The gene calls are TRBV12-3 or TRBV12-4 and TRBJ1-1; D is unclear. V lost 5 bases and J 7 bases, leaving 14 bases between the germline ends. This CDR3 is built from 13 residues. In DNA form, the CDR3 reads TGTGCCAGCAGTCCTCTCACGAGTGGTGAAGCTTTCTTT. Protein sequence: CASSPLTSGEAFF.

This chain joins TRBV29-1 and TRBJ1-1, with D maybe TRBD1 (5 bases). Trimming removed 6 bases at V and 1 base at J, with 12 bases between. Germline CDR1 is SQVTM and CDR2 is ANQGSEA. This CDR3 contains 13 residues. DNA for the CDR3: TGCAGCGTCCGGGACCCCTCGAACACTGAAGCTTTCTTT. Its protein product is CSVRDPSNTEAFF.

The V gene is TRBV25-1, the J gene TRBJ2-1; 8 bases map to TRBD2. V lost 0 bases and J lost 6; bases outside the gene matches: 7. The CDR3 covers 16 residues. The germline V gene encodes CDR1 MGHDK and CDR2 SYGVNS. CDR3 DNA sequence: TGTGCCAGCAGTGAATATAGAGGAGCGGGAGTCAATGAGCAGTTCTTC. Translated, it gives CASSEYRGAGVNEQFF.

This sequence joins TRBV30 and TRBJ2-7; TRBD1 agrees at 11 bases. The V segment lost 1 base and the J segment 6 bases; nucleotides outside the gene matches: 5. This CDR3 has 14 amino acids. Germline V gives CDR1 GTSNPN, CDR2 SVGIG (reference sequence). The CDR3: CAWSDAGTGGEQYF. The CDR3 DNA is TGTGCCTGGAGTGACGCCGGGACAGGGGGCGAGCAGTACTTC.

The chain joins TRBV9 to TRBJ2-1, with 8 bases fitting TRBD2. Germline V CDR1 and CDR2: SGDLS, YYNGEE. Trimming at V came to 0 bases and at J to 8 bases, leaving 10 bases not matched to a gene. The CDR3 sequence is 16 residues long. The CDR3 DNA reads TGTGCCAGCAGCGTAGCTGGGACGGGAGGGGTATATGAGCAGTTCTTC. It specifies CASSVAGTGGVYEQFF. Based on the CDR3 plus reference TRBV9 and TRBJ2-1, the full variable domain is DSGVTQTPKHLITATGQRVTLRCSPRSGDLSVYWYQQSLDQGLQFLIQYYNGEERAKGNILERFSAQQFPDLHSELNLSSLELGDSALYFCASSVAGTGGVYEQFFGPGTRLTVL.

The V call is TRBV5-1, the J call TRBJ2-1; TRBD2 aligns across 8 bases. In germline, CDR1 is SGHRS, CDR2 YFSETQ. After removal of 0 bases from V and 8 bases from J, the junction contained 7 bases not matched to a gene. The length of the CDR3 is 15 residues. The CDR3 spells CASSLGGGRDYEQFF. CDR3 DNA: TGCGCCAGCAGCTTGGGCGGGGGGCGCGACTATGAGCAGTTCTTC.

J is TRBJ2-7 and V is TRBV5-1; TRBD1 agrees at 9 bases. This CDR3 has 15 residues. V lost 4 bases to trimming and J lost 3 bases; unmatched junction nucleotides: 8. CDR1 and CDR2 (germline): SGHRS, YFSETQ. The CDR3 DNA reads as TGCGCCAGCAGCCCCGGGACAGGGTCCCTCTACGAGCAGTACTTC. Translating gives CASSPGTGSLYEQYF.

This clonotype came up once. CDR3 coding DNA: TGTGCCAGCAGCGCCGTAGCCCAGCCGGGACTAGCGGGAGTTATTGGCTACAATGAGCAGTTCTTC. This encodes CASSAVAQPGLAGVIGYNEQFF. The chain uses TRBV11-1 and TRBJ2-1; 14 positions match TRBD2. J lost 3 bases, V lost 5 bases, and 21 bases had no gene match. The germline CDR1 and CDR2 sequences are SGHAT and FQDESV (reference sequence). The CDR3 consists of 22 residues.

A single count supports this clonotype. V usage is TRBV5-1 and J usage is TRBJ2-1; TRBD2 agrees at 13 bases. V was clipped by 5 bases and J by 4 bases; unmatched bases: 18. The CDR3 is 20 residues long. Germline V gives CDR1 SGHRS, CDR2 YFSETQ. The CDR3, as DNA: TGCGCCAGCAGTTTTCCGGGACACAGGGGACTAGCGGGGTCGTACAATGAGCAGTTCTTC. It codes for CASSFPGHRGLAGSYNEQFF.

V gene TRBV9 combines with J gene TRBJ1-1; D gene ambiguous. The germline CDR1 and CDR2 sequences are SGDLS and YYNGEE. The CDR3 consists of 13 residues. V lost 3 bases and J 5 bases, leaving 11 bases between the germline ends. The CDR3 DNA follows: TGTGCCAGCAGCGGTGGTTCGTGGACTGAAGCTTTCTTT. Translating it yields CASSGGSWTEAFF.

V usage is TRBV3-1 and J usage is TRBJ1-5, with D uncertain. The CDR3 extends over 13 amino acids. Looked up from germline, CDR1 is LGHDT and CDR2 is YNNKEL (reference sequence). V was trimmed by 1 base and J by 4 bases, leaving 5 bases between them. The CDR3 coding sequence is TGTGCCAGCAGCCAAGCTCAGAATCAGCCCCAGCATTTT. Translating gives CASSQAQNQPQHF.